This is a list of T cell receptor beta chains from one sample in a study of cytomegalovirus exposure and HLA in healthy donors. The table came from immunoSEQ multiplex PCR; TCRdb's copy has only in-frame clones and leaves some out. In the table there are about 140,000 clones, around 76% of which are singletons. The sample comprised PBMCs. These receptors all stem from a male donor in good health and CMV-seronegative. Both conserved end residues are part of each CDR3. D genes are given only for firm matches. The listing skips clone size in some rows; elsewhere it reads once, few, many or a size class.

clone size	J gene	D gene	CDR3 length	V gene	CDR3 protein	CDR3 DNA
NA	TRBJ2-5	NA	13	TRBV5-1	CASNPGGQETQYF	TGCGCCAGCAACCCAGGAGGACAAGAGACCCAGTACTTC
few	TRBJ2-5	NA	14	TRBV7-9	CASRPGHSRETQYF	TGTGCCAGCAGGCCGGGACACTCTAGGGAGACCCAGTACTTC
few	TRBJ2-1	NA	13	TRBV6-1	CASSHADNNEQFF	TGTGCCAGCAGTCACGCGGACAACAATGAGCAGTTCTTC
NA	TRBJ2-7	TRBD2	17	TRBV2	CASLQGLAGEKTYEQYF	TGTGCCAGCCTCCAGGGGCTAGCGGGAGAGAAGACCTACGAGCAGTACTTC
NA	TRBJ2-3	NA	13	TRBV25-1	CASSELLPDTQYF	TGTGCCAGCAGTGAATTACTCCCCGATACGCAGTATTTT
NA	TRBJ2-7	TRBD1	13	TRBV11-3	CASSDYRGYEQYF	TGTGCCAGCAGCGACTACAGGGGCTACGAGCAGTACTTC
few	TRBJ2-7	NA	15	TRBV10-3	CAISDVGRGSDEQYF	TGTGCCATCAGTGATGTCGGGAGAGGTTCGGACGAGCAGTACTTC
once	TRBJ2-2	NA	13	TRBV29-1	CTSGGSGTGELFF	TGCACCTCGGGTGGGTCTGGGACCGGGGAGCTGTTTTTT
NA	TRBJ2-1	TRBD2	16	TRBV6-4	CASSDDRTSGYNEQFF	TGTGCCAGCAGTGACGACCGGACTAGCGGCTACAATGAGCAGTTCTTC
NA	TRBJ1-2	TRBD1	13	TRBV6-1	CASSSDRGQSYTF	TGTGCCAGCAGCTCGGACAGGGGGCAGAGCTACACCTTC
few	TRBJ1-4	NA	14	TRBV5-1	CASSLGRGGEKLFF	TGCGCCAGCAGCTTGGGAAGGGGCGGTGAAAAACTGTTTTTT
NA	TRBJ2-7	NA	14	TRBV30	CAWSGRDGLYEQYF	TGTGCCTGGTCCGGGCGGGACGGGCTTTACGAGCAGTACTTC
NA	TRBJ2-1	NA	17	TRBV7-6	CASSNLLRGSSYNEQFF	TGTGCCAGCAGCAACCTCTTACGGGGGAGCTCCTACAATGAGCAGTTCTTC
once	TRBJ2-3	NA	15	TRBV9	CASSVGAGITDTQYF	TGTGCCAGCAGCGTCGGAGCGGGTATCACAGATACGCAGTATTTT
few	TRBJ1-4	NA	18	TRBV19	CASSIDPLSDSLNEKLFF	TGTGCCAGTAGTATAGATCCCCTCTCGGACAGCCTTAATGAAAAACTGTTTTTT
NA	TRBJ1-1	NA	14	TRBV5-1	CASSLAGEGREAFF	TGCGCCAGCAGCTTGGCCGGGGAGGGTCGAGAAGCTTTCTTT
NA	TRBJ2-1	NA	16	TRBV9	CASSVSRQQSYNEQFF	TGTGCCAGCAGCGTATCGAGGCAACAATCCTACAATGAGCAGTTCTTC
NA	TRBJ1-1	NA	15	TRBV5-4	CASSLERGRNTEAFF	TGTGCCAGCAGCTTGGAGAGGGGGAGGAACACTGAAGCTTTCTTT
NA	TRBJ1-4	NA	14	TRBV5-1	CASSSQTTNEKLFF	TGCGCCAGCAGCTCCCAGACAACTAATGAAAAACTGTTTTTT
NA	TRBJ1-1	NA	16	TRBV5-1	CASSPTVQGFGTEAFF	TGCGCCAGCTCTCCGACAGTTCAGGGATTTGGCACTGAAGCTTTCTTT
NA	TRBJ1-6	NA	15	TRBV7-6	CASSLDEGSNSPLHF	TGTGCCAGCAGCTTAGATGAGGGAAGTAATTCACCCCTCCACTTT
few	TRBJ2-7	TRBD1	14	TRBV15	CATSREGGRYEQYF	TGTGCCACCAGCAGAGAAGGGGGCAGGTACGAGCAGTACTTC
NA	TRBJ1-5	NA	14	TRBV9	CASSVGSGVQPQHF	TGTGCCAGCAGCGTAGGATCAGGGGTTCAGCCCCAGCATTTT
NA	TRBJ1-1	TRBD1	16	TRBV28	CASREGGTAMNTEAFF	TGTGCCAGCAGGGAAGGGGGGACAGCTATGAACACTGAAGCTTTCTTT
NA	TRBJ2-7	NA	14	TRBV6-1	CASSEGRARYEQYF	TGTGCCAGCAGTGAAGGGAGGGCGCGCTACGAGCAGTACTTC
NA	TRBJ1-6	TRBD1	15	TRBV5-6	CASSLQTGGNSPLHF	TGTGCCAGCAGCTTGCAGACAGGGGGCAATTCACCCCTCCACTTT
few	TRBJ2-1	TRBD1	18	TRBV5-1	CASSSSSPGRGRYNEQFF	TGCGCCAGCAGCTCGAGCTCCCCTGGCAGGGGGCGGTACAATGAGCAGTTCTTC